A selection of T cell receptor beta chains follows, all from one sample in a study of blood T cell repertoires in COVID-19. TCRdb's copy holds only in-frame clones and misses some; the assay was immunoSEQ multiplex PCR. The sample contains about 80,000 clones, around 79% of which appear only once. The sequenced sample consisted of peripheral blood. These TCRs come from an elderly man with acute or convalescent COVID-19. CDR3s include the opening cysteine and the closing phenylalanine or tryptophan. The order of the fields is J gene, V gene, D gene, CDR3 DNA, CDR3 protein. D genes are given only for firm matches.

TRBJ2-1	TRBV5-1	-	TGCGCCAGCAGAACTCAGGGGTCCTACAATGAGCAGTTCTTC	CASRTQGSYNEQFF
TRBJ2-7	TRBV19	TRBD1	TGTGCCAGTAGCCCCGGGACAGGGGACCACGAGCAGTACTTC	CASSPGTGDHEQYF
TRBJ1-2	TRBV18	TRBD1	TGTGCCAGCTCACCATCGGGACAGGGTGTCGGTGGGTATGGCTACACCTTC	CASSPSGQGVGGYGYTF
TRBJ2-3	TRBV10-1	-	TGCGCCAGCAGTGAGTCCAGGGTAGAAGATACGCAGTATTTT	CASSESRVEDTQYF
TRBJ1-1	TRBV2	-	TGTGCCAGCAGGGAGGATCGACAGGCGAACACTGAAGCTTTCTTT	CASREDRQANTEAFF
TRBJ1-5	TRBV2	-	TGTGCCAGCAGCCAGGGTTTGGGATATATGAGCAATCAGCCCCAGCATTTT	CASSQGLGYMSNQPQHF
TRBJ1-6	TRBV20-1	TRBD1	TGCAGTGCTAGTTTCCGACAGGGACTTAATTCACCCCTCCACTTT	CSASFRQGLNSPLHF
TRBJ1-5	TRBV5-1	-	TGCGCCAGCAGCTTAGGGGTGGATGTCAATCAGCCCCAGCATTTT	CASSLGVDVNQPQHF
TRBJ1-6	TRBV5-1	TRBD1	TGCGCCAGCAGCGGACAGGGCTCCTATAATTCACCCCTCCACTTT	CASSGQGSYNSPLHF
TRBJ2-5	TRBV6-5	-	TGTGCCAGCCCGACCGAGAGGGGGTCAGAGACCCAGTACTTC	CASPTERGSETQYF
TRBJ1-5	TRBV19	TRBD1	TGTGCCAGTGGGGTGACAGGGGAAGGCCAGCCCCAGCATTTT	CASGVTGEGQPQHF
TRBJ2-5	TRBV7-2	-	TGTGCCAGCAGCTATCAGCGGGGGCAGGGGGCCCAGTACTTC	CASSYQRGQGAQYF
TRBJ2-3	TRBV25-1	TRBD1	TGTGCCAGCAGTGCATCTCGACAGGGATTGGGCACAGATACGCAGTATTTT	CASSASRQGLGTDTQYF
TRBJ2-3	TRBV25-1	TRBD2	TGTGCCAGCAGTGACCTTACTAGCGGCTACGGCACAGATACGCAGTATTTT	CASSDLTSGYGTDTQYF
TRBJ1-2	TRBV9	-	TGTGCCAGCAGCGTGCGGACAGAAGCAGTTTATGGCTACACCTTC	CASSVRTEAVYGYTF
TRBJ2-1	TRBV6-1	TRBD2	TGTGCCAGCAGTGATAGGGGACTAGCGGGTGAGCAGTTCTTC	CASSDRGLAGEQFF